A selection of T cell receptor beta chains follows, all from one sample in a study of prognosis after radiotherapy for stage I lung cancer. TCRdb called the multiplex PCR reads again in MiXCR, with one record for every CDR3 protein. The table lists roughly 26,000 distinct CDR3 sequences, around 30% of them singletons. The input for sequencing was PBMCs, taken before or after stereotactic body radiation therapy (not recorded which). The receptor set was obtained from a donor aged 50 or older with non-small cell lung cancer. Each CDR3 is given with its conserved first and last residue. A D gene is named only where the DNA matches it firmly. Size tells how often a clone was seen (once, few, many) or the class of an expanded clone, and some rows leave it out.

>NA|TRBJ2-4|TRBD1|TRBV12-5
CASGIGQGAPKNIQYF
TGTGCTAGTGGTATCGGACAGGGGGCGCCCAAAAACATTCAGTACTTC
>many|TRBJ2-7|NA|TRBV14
CASSLKPRYEQYF
TGTGCCAGCAGCTTAAAACCCCGCTACGAGCAGTACTTC
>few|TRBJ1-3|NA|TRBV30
CAWGRTGSSGNTIYF
TGTGCCTGGGGTCGCACAGGGTCCTCTGGAAACACCATATATTTT
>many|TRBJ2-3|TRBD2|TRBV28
CASSSGTSGGTDTQYF
TGTGCCAGCAGTTCCGGGACTAGCGGGGGGACAGATACGCAGTATTTT
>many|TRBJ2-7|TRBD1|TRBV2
CASSPRTGGSYEQYF
TGTGCCAGCAGCCCTCGGACAGGGGGTTCCTACGAGCAGTACTTC
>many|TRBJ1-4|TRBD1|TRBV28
CASSLLVRQGGEKLFF
TGTGCCAGCAGTTTACTTGTAAGACAGGGAGGGGAAAAACTGTTTTTT
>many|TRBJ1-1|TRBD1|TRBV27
CASSLFGGQGANTEAFF
TGTGCCAGCAGTTTATTCGGAGGACAGGGGGCGAACACTGAAGCTTTCTTT
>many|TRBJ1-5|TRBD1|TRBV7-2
CASSSQGGNQPQHF
TGTGCCAGCAGCTCCCAGGGGGGCAATCAGCCCCAGCATTTT
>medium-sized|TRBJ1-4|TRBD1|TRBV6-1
CASSEGGQGGEKLFF
TGTGCCAGCAGTGAAGGAGGGCAGGGGGGGGAAAAACTGTTTTTT
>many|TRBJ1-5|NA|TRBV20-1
CSGSKGGVWQPQHF
TGCAGTGGATCTAAAGGGGGGGTCTGGCAGCCCCAGCATTTT